One T cell receptor beta chain is described in this entry. Antigen unknown. A much larger clone differs by one base, so this may be a read error. Template switching added a universal primer site, and cDNA bore unique molecular identifiers. TCRdb processed the 5' RACE reads anew with MiXCR; each CDR3 protein has one entry. The top ten clones hold 2.5% to 3% of a sample with some 560,000 distinct CDR3 sequences, 9.6% of them seen once. This specimen comes from a study of identical twins. Findings of the study overall: Monozygotic twin pairs showed more out-of-frame TCR alpha sharing than models estimated.

The CDR3 spans 15 residues. These data were also reused for a study on yellow fever vaccine responses in identical twins. From that second work: The T cell response to vaccination in identical twins was reportedly partly convergent and partly personalized.

The sequence was obtained from a woman under 30 in good health. The J gene is TRBJ2-1, the V gene TRBV12-3 or TRBV12-4; TRBD2 aligns across 9 bases. Sample: PBMCs. The DNA of the CDR3 is TGTGCCAGCAGTATTAGCGGGAGCTCCTACAATGAGCAGTTGTTC. Translated: CASSISGSSYNEQLF.